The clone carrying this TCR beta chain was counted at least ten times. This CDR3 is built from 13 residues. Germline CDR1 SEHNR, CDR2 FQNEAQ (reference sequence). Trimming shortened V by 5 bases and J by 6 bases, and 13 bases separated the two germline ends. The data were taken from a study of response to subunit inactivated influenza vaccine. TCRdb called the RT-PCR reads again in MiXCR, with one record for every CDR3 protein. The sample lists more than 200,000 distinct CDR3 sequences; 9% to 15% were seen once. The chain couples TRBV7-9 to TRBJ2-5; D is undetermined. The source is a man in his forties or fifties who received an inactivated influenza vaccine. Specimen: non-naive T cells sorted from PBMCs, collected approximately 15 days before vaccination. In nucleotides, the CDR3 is TGTGCCAGCAGCCCGAGGACCGGACAGACCCAGTACTTC. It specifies CASSPRTGQTQYF.